This T cell receptor (beta chain) is drawn from a study of identical twins. TCRdb independently ran MiXCR on the 5' RACE reads; one entry per CDR3 protein. This table has 700,000 to 950,000 distinct CDR3 sequences, 9% to 15% appearing once. The CDR3 is 16 residues long. Deletions cut 4 bases from V and 1 base from J, with 16 bases between. Germline-derived CDR1 and CDR2 are SGHRS and YFSETQ. Another study also made use of these data, one on yellow fever vaccine responses in identical twins.

The chain carries TRBV5-1 and TRBJ2-3; D might be TRBD1 or TRBD2, each matching 6 bases. What was sequenced was PBMCs. The source is a woman aged 18-30 years in good health. The CDR3 DNA reads TGCGCCAGCAGCGCCGTACTAGCAGGGGGCACAGATACGCAGTATTTT. This encodes CASSAVLAGGTDTQYF.